Following are 21 T cell receptor beta chains from one sample sequenced in a study of spatial heterogeneity in lung cancer. As to time point: blood at routine non-recurrence follow-up after resection. Unsorted samples of tumor, nontumor lung or frozen PBMC had their whole RNA sequenced. TCRdb re-called the 5' RACE reads with MiXCR, one entry per CDR3 protein. The table lists 95,000 to 130,000 distinct CDR3 sequences, roughly an eighth of them singletons. This material consisted of PBMCs, taken at follow-up. The source is a male donor with early-stage non-small cell lung cancer.

The table lists this clonotype with a few counts. V is TRBV10-2 and J is TRBJ1-2; D is possibly TRBD1 (5 bases). The germline gives CDR1 WSHSY, CDR2 SAAADI. Between the trimmed V and J ends, which lost 4 bases and 4 bases, there was a span of 10 bases. This CDR3 spans 13 amino acids. For the CDR3, the DNA is TGCGCCAGCAGTGGGGACCAAACCTATGGCTACACCTTC. It yields the protein CASSGDQTYGYTF.

This clonotype appeared many times. V is TRBV29-1 and J is TRBJ2-7, with 10 positions matching TRBD2. Germline V gives CDR1 SQVTM, CDR2 ANQGSEA. J was trimmed by 6 bases and V by 7 bases; bases with no gene match: 12. The CDR3 is made up of 14 amino acids. The CDR3 DNA reads as TGCAGCGCCAAAGGGGGGACTAGCGTGGGCGAGCAGTACTTC. This gives the protein CSAKGGTSVGEQYF.

This clonotype was observed a handful of times. This chain uses TRBV5-1 with TRBJ1-5; 9 bases are shared with TRBD1. The CDR3 runs 15 residues. Germline assignment: CDR1 SGHRS and CDR2 YFSETQ. V gave up 4 bases and J gave up 0 bases; unmatched junction bases: 2. CDR3 sequence reads: CASSAGQGSNQPQHF. In nucleotides, the CDR3 is TGCGCCAGCAGCGCGGGACAGGGTAGCAATCAGCCCCAGCATTTT.

The chain links TRBV5-1 to TRBJ2-2; D is unclear. V lost 0 bases and J 0 bases, leaving 6 bases between the germline ends. Per germline, CDR1 SGHRS and CDR2 YFSETQ. There are 15 residues in the CDR3. This CDR3 reads CASSLEASNTGELFF. CDR3 DNA sequence: TGCGCCAGCAGCTTGGAAGCGTCGAACACCGGGGAGCTGTTTTTT.

The chain links TRBV12-3 or TRBV12-4 to TRBJ1-5; D not certain. Between the trimmed V and J ends, which lost 1 base and 10 bases, there was a span of 11 bases. This CDR3 has 13 amino acids. CDR3 coding DNA: TGTGCCAGCAGTTTAGGGGCGCTACGACCCCAGCATTTT. Residues: CASSLGALRPQHF.

This clonotype has only a few counts. The V and J genes are TRBV29-1 and TRBJ2-5, with D perhaps matching TRBD1 or TRBD2 (5 bases each). Germline V CDR1 and CDR2: SQVTM, ANQGSEA. V dropped 2 bases and J dropped 5 bases, with 18 bases sitting between them. The CDR3 consists of 15 residues. The CDR3 region is CSVESGTLTGETQYF. Written as DNA, the CDR3 is TGCAGCGTTGAATCCGGGACGCTAACCGGCGAGACCCAGTACTTC.

This clonotype has a handful of counts. The rearrangement uses TRBV19 and TRBJ2-3; 10 nucleotides agree with TRBD1. The germline CDR1 and CDR2 sequences are LNHDA and SQIVND (reference sequence). V lost 7 bases and J lost 1; bases outside the gene matches: 5. The CDR3 has 15 amino acids. The CDR3 DNA is TGTGCCAGTACCACCGGGACAGGGGGCACAGATACGCAGTATTTT. It yields the protein CASTTGTGGTDTQYF.

The gene calls are TRBV9 and TRBJ2-3; 9 bases are shared with TRBD1. This CDR3 region has 14 residues. Germline CDR1 and CDR2: SGDLS and YYNGEE. V dropped 7 bases and J dropped 3; count of bases not matched to a gene: 6. The DNA for the CDR3 is TGTGCCAGCGGAGGGGGACAGGGAACAGATACGCAGTATTTT. Its protein is CASGGGQGTDTQYF.

This chain links TRBV5-4 with TRBJ2-7, with 10 bases that match TRBD2. Trimming at V came to 4 bases and at J to 2 bases, leaving 9 bases not matched to a gene. The CDR3 extends over 16 amino acids. The germline V gene encodes CDR1 SGHNT and CDR2 YYREEE (reference sequence). The CDR3 loop is CASSRPLAGGTYEQYF. CDR3 nucleotides: TGTGCCAGCAGCCGGCCATTAGCGGGGGGAACCTACGAGCAGTACTTC.

This chain links TRBV7-2 with TRBJ2-7, with D possibly TRBD2 on 5 matching bases. The ends were cut back, 7 bases at V and 2 bases at J, with 15 bases in the middle. CDR3 length: 14 residues. Germline CDR1 is SGHTA and CDR2 is FQGNSA. CDR3: CASTAEARAYEQYF. The DNA of the CDR3 is TGTGCCAGCACCGCGGAGGCTAGGGCCTACGAGCAGTACTTC.

The CDR3 nucleotides read TGTGCCAGCAGTTCCGGACAGGTCAGCACAGATACGCAGTATTTT. Its protein product is CASSSGQVSTDTQYF. The chain has TRBV27 and TRBJ2-3; 7 bases align to TRBD1. CDR3 length equals 15 residues. V trimming: 4 bases; J trimming: 0 bases; junction bases outside the gene matches: 4. Germline V gene lookup returns CDR1 MNHEY and CDR2 SMNVEV (reference sequence).

The sample holds many counts of this clonotype. The rearrangement links TRBV29-1 to TRBJ2-7, with no clear D. Trimming left V 0 bases short and J 2 bases short, with 5 bases between. The germline gives CDR1 SQVTM, CDR2 ANQGSEA. This CDR3 is 12 amino acids long. CDR3 coding DNA: TGCAGCGTTGAAGATCAAGCCTACGAGCAGTACTTC. Encoded protein: CSVEDQAYEQYF.

This clonotype was counted only a few times. V is TRBV4-3 and J is TRBJ2-2; D possibly corresponds to TRBD1 (6 bases). The CDR3 consists of 15 residues. Germline V gene sequence: CDR1 LGHNA, CDR2 YSLEER. Trimming shortened V by 0 bases and J by 6 bases, and 11 bases separated the two germline ends. DNA of the CDR3: TGCGCCAGCAGCCAAGATAGGGGGACCTCCGGGGAGCTGTTTTTT. Protein: CASSQDRGTSGELFF.

In this sample, this clonotype turned up a few times. The J gene is TRBJ2-3, the V gene TRBV11-3; 7 nucleotides line up with TRBD1. The CDR3 sequence is 13 residues long. CDR1 and CDR2 (germline): SGHNT, YENEEA. With 7 bases clipped from V and 2 bases from J, the junction kept 3 bases outside the gene matches. DNA of the CDR3: TGTGCCAGCATGACAGGGACCACAGATACGCAGTATTTT. It codes for CASMTGTTDTQYF. The full variable domain, completed using reference TRBV11-3 and TRBJ2-3, is EAGVVQSPRYKIIEKKQPVAFWCNPISGHNTLYWYLQNLGQGPELLIRYENEEAVDDSQLPKDRFSAERLKGVDSTLKIQPAELGDSAVYLCASMTGTTDTQYFGPGTRLTVL.

This clonotype was seen more than once but under ten times. The rearrangement joins TRBV9 to TRBJ1-2; D not certain. The CDR3 length is 14 residues. Trimming shortened V by 0 bases and J by 8 bases, and 14 bases separated the two germline ends. CDR1 is SGDLS, CDR2 YYNGEE, per germline. In DNA, the CDR3 is TGTGCCAGCAGCGTAGGGGAATCCTCGACCGGCTACACCTTC. Translated, it gives CASSVGESSTGYTF.

This clonotype was found a few times. The chain uses TRBV7-3 and TRBJ1-1; D call uncertain. Germline CDR1 is SGHTA and CDR2 is FQGTGA. With 3 bases removed from V and 3 bases from J, the gap between germline ends came to 20 bases. The CDR3 is 17 residues long. DNA of the CDR3: TGTGCCAGCAGCTTGAGAGGGTTTGGGAATGGTTACACTGAAGCTTTCTTT. Translating it yields CASSLRGFGNGYTEAFF.

This sequence joins TRBV7-2 and TRBJ2-3; perhaps TRBD1 as D (5 bases). Germline V lookup: CDR1 SGHTA, CDR2 FQGNSA. The CDR3 loop spans 14 amino acids. V dropped 5 bases and J dropped 3 bases, with 12 bases sitting between them. The CDR3 loop is CASSLGLTTDTQYF. The CDR3 DNA sequence: TGTGCCAGCAGCCTGGGGCTAACGACAGATACGCAGTATTTT. Full variable domain (missing parts from reference TRBV7-2 and TRBJ2-3): GAGVSQSPSNKVTEKGKDVELRCDPISGHTALYWYRQSLGQGLEFLIYFQGNSAPDKSGLPSDRFSAERTGGSVSTLTIQRTQQEDSAVYLCASSLGLTTDTQYFGPGTRLTVL.

The table lists this clonotype with many counts. Mismatch with germline at one junction end may stem from a read error. The chain employs TRBV7-9 and TRBJ2-1; 7 bases map to TRBD2. Germline assignment: CDR1 SEHNR and CDR2 FQNEAQ (reference sequence). The CDR3 contains 11 residues. The DNA of the CDR3 is TGTGCCAGCAGCCTAGCGGTTGAGCAGTTCTTC. Its protein product is CASSLAVEQFF.

This clonotype has just a few counts. The chain recombines TRBV12-3 or TRBV12-4 with TRBJ2-6; 10 nucleotides line up with TRBD2. V lost 7 bases to trimming and J lost 0 bases; unmatched junction nucleotides: 6. The CDR3 spans 17 residues. The DNA for the CDR3 is TGTGCCAGCACCCCACTAGCGGGATACTCTGGGGCCAACGTCCTGACTTTC. This gives the protein CASTPLAGYSGANVLTF.

The chain employs TRBV10-2 and TRBJ2-3, with 10 bases lining up with TRBD2. V lost 7 bases, J lost 5 bases, and 9 bases stayed unmatched. The CDR3 spans 15 residues. Germline lookup yields CDR1 WSHSY and CDR2 SAAADI. Here the CDR3 reads CASIPSGGPGDTQYF. The CDR3 nucleotides read TGCGCCAGCATCCCTAGCGGGGGCCCGGGAGATACGCAGTATTTT.

V is TRBV7-6 and J is TRBJ1-4; D is unresolved. Germline V CDR1 and CDR2: SGHVS, FNYEAQ. With 2 bases removed from V and 8 bases from J, the gap between germline ends came to 12 bases. The CDR3 has 14 residues. CDR3 sequence (DNA): TGTGCCAGCAGCTTACCGGGGTCAAGCGAAAAACTGTTTTTT. This sequence encodes CASSLPGSSEKLFF. Full variable domain (remainder filled in from reference TRBV7-6 and TRBJ1-4): GAGVSQSPRYKVTKRGQDVALRCDPISGHVSLYWYRQALGQGPEFLTYFNYEAQQDKSGLPNDRFSAERPEGSISTLTIQRTEQRDSAMYRCASSLPGSSEKLFFGSGTQLSVL.